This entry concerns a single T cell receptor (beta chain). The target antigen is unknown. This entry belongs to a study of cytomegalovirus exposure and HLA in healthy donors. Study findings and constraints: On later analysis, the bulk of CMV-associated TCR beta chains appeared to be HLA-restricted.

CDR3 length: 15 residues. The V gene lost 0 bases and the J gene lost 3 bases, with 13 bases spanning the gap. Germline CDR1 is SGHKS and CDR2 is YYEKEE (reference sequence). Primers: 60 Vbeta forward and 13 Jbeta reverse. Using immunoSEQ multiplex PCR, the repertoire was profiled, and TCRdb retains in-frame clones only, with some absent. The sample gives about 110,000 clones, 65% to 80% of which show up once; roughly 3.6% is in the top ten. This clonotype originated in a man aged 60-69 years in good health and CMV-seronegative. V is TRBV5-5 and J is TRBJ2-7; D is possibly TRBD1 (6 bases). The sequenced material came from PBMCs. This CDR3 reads CASSLEQGSVYEQYF. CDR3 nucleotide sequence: TGTGCCAGCAGCTTGGAACAGGGAAGTGTCTACGAGCAGTACTTC.